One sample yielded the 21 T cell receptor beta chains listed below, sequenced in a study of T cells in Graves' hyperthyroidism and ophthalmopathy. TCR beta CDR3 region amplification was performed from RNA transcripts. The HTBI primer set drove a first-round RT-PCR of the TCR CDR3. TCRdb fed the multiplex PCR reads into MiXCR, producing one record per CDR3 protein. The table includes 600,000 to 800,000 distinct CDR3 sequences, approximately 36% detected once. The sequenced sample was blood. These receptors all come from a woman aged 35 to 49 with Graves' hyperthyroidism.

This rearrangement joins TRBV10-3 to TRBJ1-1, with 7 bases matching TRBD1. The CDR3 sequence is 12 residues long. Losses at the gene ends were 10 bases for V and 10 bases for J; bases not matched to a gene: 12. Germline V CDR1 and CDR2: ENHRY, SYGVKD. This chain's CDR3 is CATAEGAGVAFF. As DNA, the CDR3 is TGTGCCACCGCCGAGGGGGCGGGCGTAGCTTTCTTT.

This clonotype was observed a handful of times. The CDR3 spells CASSYRDRVTYEQYF. The CDR3 coding sequence is TGTGCCAGCAGTTATCGGGACAGGGTAACCTACGAGCAGTACTTC. The V gene is TRBV6-5, the J gene TRBJ2-7, with 9 bases aligning to TRBD1. The germline V gene encodes CDR1 MNHEY and CDR2 SVGAGI. The CDR3 runs to 15 residues. Unmatched junction bases numbered 5, after V lost 3 bases and J lost 2 bases.

CDR3 protein: CASIGRGVAEQYF. The CDR3 DNA reads TGTGCCAGTATCGGGAGAGGGGTCGCCGAGCAGTACTTC. The chain carries TRBV19 and TRBJ2-7; D is perhaps TRBD2 (6 bases). The CDR3 extends over 13 amino acids. The germline V and J ends were trimmed by 7 bases and 6 bases, with 16 bases remaining between them. CDR1 LNHDA and CDR2 SQIVND come from the germline V gene (reference sequence).

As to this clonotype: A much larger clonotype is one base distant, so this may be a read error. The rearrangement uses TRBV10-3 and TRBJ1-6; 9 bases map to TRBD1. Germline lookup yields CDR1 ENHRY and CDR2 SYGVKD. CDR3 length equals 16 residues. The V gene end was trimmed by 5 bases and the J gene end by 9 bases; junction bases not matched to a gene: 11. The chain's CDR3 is CAISYAPGTGSSPLHF. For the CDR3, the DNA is TGTGCCATCAGTTACGCGCCAGGGACAGGGAGTTCACCCCTCCACTTT.

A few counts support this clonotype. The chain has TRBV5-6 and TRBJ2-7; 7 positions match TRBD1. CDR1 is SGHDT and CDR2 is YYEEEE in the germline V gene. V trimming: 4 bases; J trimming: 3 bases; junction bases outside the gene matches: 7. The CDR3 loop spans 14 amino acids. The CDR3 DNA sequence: TGTGCCAGCAGCCGCATAGACAGGGTCTACGAGCAGTACTTC. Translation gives CASSRIDRVYEQYF.

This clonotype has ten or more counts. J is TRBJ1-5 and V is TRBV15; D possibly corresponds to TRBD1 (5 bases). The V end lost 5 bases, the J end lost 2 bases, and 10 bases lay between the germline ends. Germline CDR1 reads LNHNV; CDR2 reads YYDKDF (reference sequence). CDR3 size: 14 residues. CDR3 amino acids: CATSGRGGNQPQHF. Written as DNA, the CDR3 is TGTGCCACCAGCGGAAGGGGAGGCAATCAGCCCCAGCATTTT.

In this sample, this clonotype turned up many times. Here the CDR3 reads CASSQALAAYEQYF. CDR3 DNA: TGCGCCAGCAGCCAAGCACTAGCGGCTTACGAGCAGTACTTC. The chain recombines TRBV4-3 with TRBJ2-7; 8 bases map to TRBD2. The CDR3 has 14 residues. J gave up 4 bases and V 1 base, and 3 bases lay outside the gene matches. Germline CDR1 is LGHNA and CDR2 is YSLEER.

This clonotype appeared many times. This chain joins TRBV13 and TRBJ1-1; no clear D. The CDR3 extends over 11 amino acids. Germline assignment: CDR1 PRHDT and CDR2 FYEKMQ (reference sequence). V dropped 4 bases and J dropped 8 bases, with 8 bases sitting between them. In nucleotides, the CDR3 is TGTGCCAGCAGCTCGGGGTACGAAGCTTTCTTT. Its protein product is CASSSGYEAFF.

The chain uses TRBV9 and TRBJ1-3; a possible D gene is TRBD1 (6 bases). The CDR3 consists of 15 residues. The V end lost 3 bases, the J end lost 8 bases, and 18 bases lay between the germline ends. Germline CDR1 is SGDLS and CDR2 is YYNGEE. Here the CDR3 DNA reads TGTGCCAGCAGCGCCGCACGAGGGACAATAGACACCATATATTTT. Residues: CASSAARGTIDTIYF.

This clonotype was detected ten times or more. CDR3 sequence (DNA): TGTGCCAGCAGCCCTAGGAGGACAGGGGGCGCAGATGGCTACACCTTC. Its translation: CASSPRRTGGADGYTF. The chain has TRBV12-3 or TRBV12-4 and TRBJ1-2; TRBD1 matches 11 bases. V shed 6 bases and J 6 bases; nucleotides not matched to a gene: 12. The CDR3 is 16 residues long.

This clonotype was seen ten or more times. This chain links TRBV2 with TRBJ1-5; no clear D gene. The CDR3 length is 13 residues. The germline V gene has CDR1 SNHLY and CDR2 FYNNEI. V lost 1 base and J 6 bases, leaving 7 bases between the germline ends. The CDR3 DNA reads TGTGCCAGCAGTGAAGGATTGGCTCAGCCCCAGCATTTT. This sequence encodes CASSEGLAQPQHF.

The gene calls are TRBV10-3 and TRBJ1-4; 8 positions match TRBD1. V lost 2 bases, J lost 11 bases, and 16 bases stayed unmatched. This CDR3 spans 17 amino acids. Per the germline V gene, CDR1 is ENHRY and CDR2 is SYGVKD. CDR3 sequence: CAISEKVDRDGGVKLFF. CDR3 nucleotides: TGTGCCATCAGTGAGAAAGTGGACAGGGACGGGGGCGTCAAACTGTTTTTT.

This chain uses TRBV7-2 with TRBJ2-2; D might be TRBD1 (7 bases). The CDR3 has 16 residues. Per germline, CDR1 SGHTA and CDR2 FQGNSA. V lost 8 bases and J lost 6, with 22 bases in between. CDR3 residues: CASSGGILGGPGELFF. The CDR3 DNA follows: TGTGCCAGCTCAGGGGGGATTTTAGGGGGACCCGGGGAGCTGTTTTTT.

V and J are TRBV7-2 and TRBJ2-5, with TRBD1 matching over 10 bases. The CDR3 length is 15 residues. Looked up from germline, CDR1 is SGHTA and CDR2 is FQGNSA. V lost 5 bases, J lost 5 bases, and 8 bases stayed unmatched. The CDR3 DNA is TGTGCCAGCAGCCGGGACAGGGGCGCGTATGAGACCCAGTACTTC. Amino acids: CASSRDRGAYETQYF.

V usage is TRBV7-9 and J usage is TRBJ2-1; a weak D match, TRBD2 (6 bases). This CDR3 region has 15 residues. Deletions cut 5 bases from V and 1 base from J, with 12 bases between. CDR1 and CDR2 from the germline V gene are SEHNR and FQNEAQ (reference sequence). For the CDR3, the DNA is TGTGCCAGCAGCCGAGACGGGGGATCCTACAATGAGCAGTTCTTC. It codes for CASSRDGGSYNEQFF.

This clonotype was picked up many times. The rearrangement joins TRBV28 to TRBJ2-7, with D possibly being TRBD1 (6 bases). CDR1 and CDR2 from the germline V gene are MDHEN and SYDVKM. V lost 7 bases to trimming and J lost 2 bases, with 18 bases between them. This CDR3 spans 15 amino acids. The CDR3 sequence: CASISGTTSTYEQYF. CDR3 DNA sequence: TGTGCCAGCATCTCCGGGACAACGTCGACCTACGAGCAGTACTTC.

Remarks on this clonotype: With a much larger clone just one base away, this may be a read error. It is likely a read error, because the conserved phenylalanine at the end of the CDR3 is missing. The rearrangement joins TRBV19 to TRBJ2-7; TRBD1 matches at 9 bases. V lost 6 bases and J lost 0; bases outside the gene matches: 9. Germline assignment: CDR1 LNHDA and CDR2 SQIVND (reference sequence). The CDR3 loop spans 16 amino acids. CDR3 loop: CASRRTGASISYEQYL. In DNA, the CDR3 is TGTGCCAGTAGGAGGACAGGGGCGTCAATCTCCTACGAGCAGTACCTC.

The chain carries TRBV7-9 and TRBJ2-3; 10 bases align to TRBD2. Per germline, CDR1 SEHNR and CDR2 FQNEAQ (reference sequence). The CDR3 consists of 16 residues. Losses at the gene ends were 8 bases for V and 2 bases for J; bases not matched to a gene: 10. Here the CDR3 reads CASATVAGGPTDTQYF. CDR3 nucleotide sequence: TGTGCCAGCGCCACGGTAGCGGGGGGTCCCACAGATACGCAGTATTTT. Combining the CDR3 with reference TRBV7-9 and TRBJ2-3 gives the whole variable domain DTGVSQNPRHKITKRGQNVTFRCDPISEHNRLYWYRQTLGQGPEFLTYFQNEAQLEKSRLLSDRFSAERPKGSFSTLEIQRTEQGDSAMYLCASATVAGGPTDTQYFGPGTRLTVL.

CDR3 bases: TGTGCCAGCAGCCGCGGGGTTAAAGGGACCCAGTACTTC. Its translation is CASSRGVKGTQYF. The chain uses TRBV7-8 and TRBJ2-5; maybe TRBD2 (6 bases). This CDR3 spans 13 amino acids. Trimming left V 5 bases short and J 7 bases short, with 14 bases between. CDR1 is SGHVS and CDR2 is FQNEAQ in the germline V gene.

CDR3 DNA: TGTGCCAGCAGCAGAGGACTAGGGGAGCAGTTCTTC. It yields the protein CASSRGLGEQFF. V is TRBV7-9 and J is TRBJ2-3, with TRBD2 identical over 7 bases. The assigned J gene may be wrong: the sequence end matches TRBJ2-1 better. The CDR3 totals 12 residues. Per germline, CDR1 SEHNR and CDR2 FQNEAQ (reference sequence).

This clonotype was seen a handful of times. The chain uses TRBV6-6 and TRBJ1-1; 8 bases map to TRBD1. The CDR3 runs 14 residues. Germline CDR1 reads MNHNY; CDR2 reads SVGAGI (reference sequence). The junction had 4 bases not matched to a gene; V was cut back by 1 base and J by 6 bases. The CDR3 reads CASSYWAGGSEAFF. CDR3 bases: TGTGCCAGCAGTTACTGGGCAGGGGGCTCTGAAGCTTTCTTT.